Presented here are 9 T cell receptor beta chains from one specimen sequenced in a study of cytotoxic CD8 clonotypes in ibrutinib-treated CLL. Sequencing was performed with immunoSEQ multiplex PCR; in TCRdb, only in-frame clones are kept and a portion is missing. The table includes tens of thousands of clones, just over 65% detected once. Sequences were derived from PBMCs, sampled after 24 months of ibrutinib treatment. Source of these receptors: a human donor with chronic lymphocytic leukemia.

The rearrangement uses TRBV6-5 and TRBJ1-4; 7 positions match TRBD1. This CDR3 is 15 amino acids long. Trimming removed 5 bases from V and 7 bases from J; junction bases left unmatched: 10. CDR1 MNHEY and CDR2 SVGAGI come from the germline V gene. This chain's CDR3 is CASSARRQGPEKLFF. The CDR3 DNA sequence: TGTGCCAGCAGTGCCCGGAGACAGGGACCTGAAAAACTGTTTTTT.

V gene TRBV4-1 combines with J gene TRBJ1-4; D might be TRBD1 (5 bases). The CDR3 has 18 residues. V was trimmed by 4 bases and J by 4 bases, leaving 22 bases between them. CDR1 and CDR2 from the germline V gene are MGHRA and YSYEKL. For the CDR3, the DNA is TGCGCCAGCAGCCTTGGCGCCGGGACGATGAGTTTTAATGAAAAACTGTTTTTT. Translated, it gives CASSLGAGTMSFNEKLFF.

The sample holds a few counts of this clone. The chain combines TRBV27 with TRBJ1-1; possibly TRBD1 for D (5 bases). CDR3 length equals 14 residues. V lost 2 bases and J 8 bases, leaving 15 bases between the germline ends. Germline V gene data show CDR1 as MNHEY and CDR2 as SMNVEV (reference sequence). The CDR3 nucleotides read TGTGCCAGCAGTTTAACCCGGGGGGGACTGGAAGCTTTCTTT. This gives the protein CASSLTRGGLEAFF.

This clone has a handful of counts. The CDR3 loop is CASSAVGTSGANVLTF. The CDR3 DNA reads as TGCGCCAGCAGCGCAGTCGGCACGTCTGGGGCCAACGTCCTGACTTTC. This chain connects TRBV5-1 to TRBJ2-6; D uncertain. This CDR3 spans 16 amino acids. CDR1 and CDR2 (germline): SGHRS, YFSETQ. Trimming left V 4 bases short and J 1 base short, with 12 bases between.

This chain links TRBV2 with TRBJ1-5; no clear D gene. Germline V gene sequence: CDR1 SNHLY, CDR2 FYNNEI. With 0 bases removed from V and 11 bases from J, the gap between germline ends came to 11 bases. The length of the CDR3 is 13 residues. CDR3 DNA: TGTGCCAGCAGTGAAGCGCTTGCCGGATCCCAGCATTTT. Translating gives CASSEALAGSQHF.

This clone was counted a few times. The CDR3 sequence: CASSFSLTGELFF. CDR3 sequence (DNA): TGTGCCAGCAGCTTTTCGCTTACCGGGGAGCTGTTTTTT. The rearrangement uses TRBV7-8 and TRBJ2-2; D unclear. The CDR3 is 13 residues long. CDR1 is SGHVS and CDR2 is FQNEAQ in the germline V gene. The ends were cut back, 3 bases at V and 5 bases at J, with 7 bases in the middle.

The chain combines TRBV6-4 with TRBJ2-7; 10 positions agree with TRBD1. The CDR3 totals 14 residues. Trimming at V came to 6 bases and at J to 3 bases, leaving 5 bases not matched to a gene. Per the germline V gene, CDR1 is MRHNA and CDR2 is SNTAGT. This CDR3 is CASSPGQGCYEQYF. In DNA form, the CDR3 reads TGTGCCAGCAGCCCGGGACAGGGGTGCTACGAGCAGTACTTC.

The J gene is TRBJ2-3, the V gene TRBV11-1; 12 bases line up with TRBD1. Germline V gene sequence: CDR1 SGHAT, CDR2 FQDESV (reference sequence). V lost 5 bases and J lost 6; bases outside the gene matches: 9. This CDR3 is built from 16 residues. The CDR3 sequence: CASSAGTGGMIDTQYF. DNA of the CDR3: TGTGCCAGCAGCGCCGGGACAGGGGGCATGATCGATACGCAGTATTTT.

This rearrangement joins TRBV5-1 to TRBJ2-2; a weak D match, TRBD1 (6 bases). V dropped 2 bases and J dropped 3 bases, with 11 bases sitting between them. The length of the CDR3 is 15 residues. Looked up from germline, CDR1 is SGHRS and CDR2 is YFSETQ. This chain's CDR3 is CASSFKGVDTGELFF. CDR3 DNA sequence: TGCGCCAGCAGCTTCAAGGGGGTTGACACCGGGGAGCTGTTTTTT.